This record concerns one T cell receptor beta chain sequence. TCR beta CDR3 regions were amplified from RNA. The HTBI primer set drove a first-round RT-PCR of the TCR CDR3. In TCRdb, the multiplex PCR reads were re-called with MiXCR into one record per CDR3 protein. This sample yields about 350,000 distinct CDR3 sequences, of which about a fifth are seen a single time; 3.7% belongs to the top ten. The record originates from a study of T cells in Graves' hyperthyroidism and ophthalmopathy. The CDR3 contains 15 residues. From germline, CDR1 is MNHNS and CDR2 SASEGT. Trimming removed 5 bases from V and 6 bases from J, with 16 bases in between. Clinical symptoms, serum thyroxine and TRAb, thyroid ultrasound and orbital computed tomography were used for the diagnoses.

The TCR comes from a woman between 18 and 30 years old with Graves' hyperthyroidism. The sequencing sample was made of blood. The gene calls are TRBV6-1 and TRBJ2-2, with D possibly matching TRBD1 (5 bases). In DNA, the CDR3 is TGTGCCAGCAGTAATGGCTGGGGCCGCGCCGGGGAGCTGTTTTTT. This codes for CASSNGWGRAGELFF.